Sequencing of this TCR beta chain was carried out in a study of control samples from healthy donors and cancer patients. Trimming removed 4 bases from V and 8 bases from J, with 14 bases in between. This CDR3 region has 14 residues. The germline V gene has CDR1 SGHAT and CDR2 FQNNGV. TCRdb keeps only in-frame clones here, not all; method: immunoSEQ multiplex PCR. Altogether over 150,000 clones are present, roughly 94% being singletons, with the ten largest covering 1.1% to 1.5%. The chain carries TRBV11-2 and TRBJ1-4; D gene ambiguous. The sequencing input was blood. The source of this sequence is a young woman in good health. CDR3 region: CASSSGWRKEKLFF. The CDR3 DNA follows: TGTGCCAGCAGCTCCGGGTGGAGGAAGGAAAAACTGTTTTTT.